This record covers a single T cell receptor (beta chain). V dropped 6 bases and J dropped 2 bases, with 10 bases sitting between them. The CDR3 spans 13 residues. The germline gives CDR1 MNHNY, CDR2 SVGAGI (reference sequence). The data belong to a study of blood T cell repertoires in COVID-19. For the study at large: There were acute and convalescent COVID-19 samples, and they came from the United States, Italy and Spain.

As processed by the authors: The assay estimated nucleated cells by amplifying reference gene primers. The table came from immunoSEQ multiplex PCR; TCRdb's copy has only in-frame clones and leaves some out. V, J and clone size were drawn from that table, and D and trimming were deduced from the DNA. The table includes some 80,000 clones, around 80% detected once. The sequence was obtained from a woman between 65 and 79 years old with acute or convalescent COVID-19. This chain uses TRBV6-6 with TRBJ1-2; TRBD1 might be the D (6 bases). Input material: peripheral blood. CDR3 sequence reads: CASSRDKNYGYTF. Written as DNA, the CDR3 is TGTGCCAGCAGCCGGGACAAAAACTATGGCTACACCTTC.